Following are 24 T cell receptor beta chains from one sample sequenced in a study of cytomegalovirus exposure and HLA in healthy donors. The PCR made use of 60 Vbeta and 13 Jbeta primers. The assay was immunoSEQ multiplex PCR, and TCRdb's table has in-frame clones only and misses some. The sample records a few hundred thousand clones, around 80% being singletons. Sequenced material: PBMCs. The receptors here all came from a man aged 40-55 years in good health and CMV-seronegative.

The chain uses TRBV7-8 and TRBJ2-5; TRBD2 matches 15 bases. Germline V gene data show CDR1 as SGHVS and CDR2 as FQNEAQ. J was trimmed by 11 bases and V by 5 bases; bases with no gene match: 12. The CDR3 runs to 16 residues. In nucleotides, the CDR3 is TGTGCCAGCAGCCTTGGTTCGGGACTAGCGGGAGGTGAGCAGTACTTC. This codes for CASSLGSGLAGGEQYF.

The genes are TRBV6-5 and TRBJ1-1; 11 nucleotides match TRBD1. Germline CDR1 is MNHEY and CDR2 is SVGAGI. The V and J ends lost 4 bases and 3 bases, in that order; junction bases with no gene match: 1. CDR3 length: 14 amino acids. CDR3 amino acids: CASSLGQGDTEAFF. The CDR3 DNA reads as TGTGCCAGCAGTTTGGGACAGGGGGACACTGAAGCTTTCTTT.

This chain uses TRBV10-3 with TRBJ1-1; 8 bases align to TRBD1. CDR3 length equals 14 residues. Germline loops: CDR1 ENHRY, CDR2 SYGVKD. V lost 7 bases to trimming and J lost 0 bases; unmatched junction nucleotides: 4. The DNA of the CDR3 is TGTGCCATCACCCAGGGACAGGTGAACACTGAAGCTTTCTTT. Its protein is CAITQGQVNTEAFF.

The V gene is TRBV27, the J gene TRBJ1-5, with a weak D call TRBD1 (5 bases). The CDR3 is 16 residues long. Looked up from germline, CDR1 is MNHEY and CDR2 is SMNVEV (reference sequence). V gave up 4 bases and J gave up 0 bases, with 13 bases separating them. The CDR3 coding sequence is TGTGCCAGCAGTTCGGGGGGACTTTTTAGCAATCAGCCCCAGCATTTT. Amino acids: CASSSGGLFSNQPQHF.

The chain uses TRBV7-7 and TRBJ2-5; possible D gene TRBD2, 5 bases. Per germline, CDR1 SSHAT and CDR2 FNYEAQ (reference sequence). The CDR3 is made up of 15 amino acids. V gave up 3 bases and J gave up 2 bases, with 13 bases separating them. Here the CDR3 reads CASSLDSGKQETQYF. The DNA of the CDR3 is TGTGCCAGCAGCTTGGACTCTGGGAAACAAGAGACCCAGTACTTC.

This CDR3 reads CASSQGQSIGNTIYF. As DNA, the CDR3 is TGCGCCAGCAGCCAGGGACAGTCGATCGGAAACACCATATATTTT. The chain recombines TRBV4-3 with TRBJ1-3; 7 bases align to TRBD1. This CDR3 is 15 amino acids long. The V and J ends lost 3 bases and 4 bases, in that order; junction bases with no gene match: 6. The germline V gene has CDR1 LGHNA and CDR2 YSLEER.

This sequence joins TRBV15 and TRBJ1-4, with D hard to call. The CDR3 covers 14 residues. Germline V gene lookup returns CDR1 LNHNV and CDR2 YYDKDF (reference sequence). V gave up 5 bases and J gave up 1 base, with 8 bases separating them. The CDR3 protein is CATSPRKTNEKLFF. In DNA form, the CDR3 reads TGTGCCACCAGCCCGCGCAAAACTAATGAAAAACTGTTTTTT.

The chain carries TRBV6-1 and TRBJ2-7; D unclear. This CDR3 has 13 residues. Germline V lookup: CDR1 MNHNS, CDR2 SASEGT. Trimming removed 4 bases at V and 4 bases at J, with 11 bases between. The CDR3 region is CASSVAEAYEQYF. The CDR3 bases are TGTGCCAGCAGTGTAGCCGAGGCTTACGAGCAGTACTTC.

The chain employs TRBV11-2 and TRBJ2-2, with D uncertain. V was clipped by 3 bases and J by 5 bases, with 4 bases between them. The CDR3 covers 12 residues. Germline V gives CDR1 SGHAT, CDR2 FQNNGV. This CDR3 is CASSFPTGELFF. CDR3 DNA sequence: TGTGCCAGCAGCTTTCCAACCGGGGAGCTGTTTTTT.

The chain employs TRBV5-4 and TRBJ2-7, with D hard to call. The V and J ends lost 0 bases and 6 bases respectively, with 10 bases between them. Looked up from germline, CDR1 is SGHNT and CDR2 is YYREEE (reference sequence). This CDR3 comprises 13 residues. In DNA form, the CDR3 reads TGTGCCAGCAGCTTGGAAACCCTTAGCGAGCAGTACTTC. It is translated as CASSLETLSEQYF.

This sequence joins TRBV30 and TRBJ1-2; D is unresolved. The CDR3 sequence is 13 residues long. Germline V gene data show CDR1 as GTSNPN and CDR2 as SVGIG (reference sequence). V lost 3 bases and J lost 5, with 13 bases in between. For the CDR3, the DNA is TGTGCCTGGAGCCCTCCCGAGAGATATGGCTACACCTTC. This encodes CAWSPPERYGYTF. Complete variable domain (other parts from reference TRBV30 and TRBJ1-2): SQTIHQWPATLVQPVGSPLSLECTVEGTSNPNLYWYRQAAGRGLQLLFYSVGIGQISSEVPQNLSASRPQDRQFILSSKKLLLSDSGFYLCAWSPPERYGYTFGSGTRLTVV.

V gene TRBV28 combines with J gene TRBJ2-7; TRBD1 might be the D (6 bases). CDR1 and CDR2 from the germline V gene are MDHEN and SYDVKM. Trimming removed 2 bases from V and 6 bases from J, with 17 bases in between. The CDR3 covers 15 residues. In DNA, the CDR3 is TGTGCCAGCAGTTTAGGACAGCCTACGGGGATCGAGCAGTACTTC. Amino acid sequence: CASSLGQPTGIEQYF.

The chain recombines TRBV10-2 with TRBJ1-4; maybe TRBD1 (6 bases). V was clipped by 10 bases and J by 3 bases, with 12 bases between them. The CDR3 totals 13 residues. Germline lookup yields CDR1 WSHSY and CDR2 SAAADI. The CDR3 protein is CATTGLANEKLFF. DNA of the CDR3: TGCGCCACCACAGGGCTAGCTAATGAAAAACTGTTTTTT.

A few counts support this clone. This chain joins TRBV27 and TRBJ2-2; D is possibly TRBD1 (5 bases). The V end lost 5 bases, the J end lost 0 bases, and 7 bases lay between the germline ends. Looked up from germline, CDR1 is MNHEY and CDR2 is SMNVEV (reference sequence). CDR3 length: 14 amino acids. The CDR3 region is CASSGAPNTGELFF. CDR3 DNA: TGTGCCAGCAGTGGGGCACCGAACACCGGGGAGCTGTTTTTT.

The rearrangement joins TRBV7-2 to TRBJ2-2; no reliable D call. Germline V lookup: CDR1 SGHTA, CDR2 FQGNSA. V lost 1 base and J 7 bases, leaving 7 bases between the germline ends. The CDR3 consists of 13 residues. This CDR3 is CASSLVAIGELFF. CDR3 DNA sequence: TGTGCCAGCAGCTTAGTGGCCATCGGGGAGCTGTTTTTT.

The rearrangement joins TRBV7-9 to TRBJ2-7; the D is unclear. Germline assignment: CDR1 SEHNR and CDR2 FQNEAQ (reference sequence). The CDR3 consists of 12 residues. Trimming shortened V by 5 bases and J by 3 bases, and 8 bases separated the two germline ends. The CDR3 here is CASSTALYEQYF. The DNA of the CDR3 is TGTGCCAGCAGCACCGCGCTCTACGAGCAGTACTTC.

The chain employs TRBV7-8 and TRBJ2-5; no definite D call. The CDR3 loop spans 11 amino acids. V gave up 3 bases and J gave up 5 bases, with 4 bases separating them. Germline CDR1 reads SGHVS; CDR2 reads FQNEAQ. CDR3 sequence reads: CASSFGETQYF. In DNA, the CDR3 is TGTGCCAGCAGCTTCGGGGAGACCCAGTACTTC.

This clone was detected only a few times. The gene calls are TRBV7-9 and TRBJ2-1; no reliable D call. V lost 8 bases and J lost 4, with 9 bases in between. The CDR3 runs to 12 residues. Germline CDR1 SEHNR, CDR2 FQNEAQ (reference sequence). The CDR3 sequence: CASRLQYNEQFF. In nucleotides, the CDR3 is TGTGCCAGCCGACTCCAGTACAATGAGCAGTTCTTC.

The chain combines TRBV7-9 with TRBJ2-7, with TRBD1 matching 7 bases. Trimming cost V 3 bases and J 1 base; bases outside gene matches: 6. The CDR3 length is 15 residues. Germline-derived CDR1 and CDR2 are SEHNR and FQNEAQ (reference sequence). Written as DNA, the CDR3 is TGTGCCAGCAGCTTTCTTCCGGGACAGTCCTACGAGCAGTACTTC. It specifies CASSFLPGQSYEQYF.

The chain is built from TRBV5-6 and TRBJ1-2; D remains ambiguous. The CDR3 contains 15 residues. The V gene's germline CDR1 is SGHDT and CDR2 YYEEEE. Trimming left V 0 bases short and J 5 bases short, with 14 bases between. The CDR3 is CASSLDARGRYGYTF. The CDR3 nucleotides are TGTGCCAGCAGCTTGGATGCCCGGGGAAGGTATGGCTACACCTTC.

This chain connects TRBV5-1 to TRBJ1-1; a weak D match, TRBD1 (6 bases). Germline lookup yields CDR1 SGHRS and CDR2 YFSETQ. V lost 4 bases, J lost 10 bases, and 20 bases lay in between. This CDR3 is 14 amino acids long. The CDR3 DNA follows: TGCGCCAGCAGCCCCGGAACCCTACAGGGTCTAGCTTTCTTT. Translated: CASSPGTLQGLAFF. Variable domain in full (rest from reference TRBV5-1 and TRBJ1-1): KAGVTQTPRYLIKTRGQQVTLSCSPISGHRSVSWYQQTPGQGLQFLFEYFSETQRNKGNFPGRFSGRQFSNSRSEMNVSTLELGDSALYLCASSPGTLQGLAFFGQGTRLTVV.

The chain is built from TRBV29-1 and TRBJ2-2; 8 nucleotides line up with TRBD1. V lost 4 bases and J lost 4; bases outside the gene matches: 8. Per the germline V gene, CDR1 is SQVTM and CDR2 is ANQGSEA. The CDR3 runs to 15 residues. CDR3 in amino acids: CSVGGQVGITGELFF. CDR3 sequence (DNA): TGCAGCGTTGGGGGACAGGTCGGAATCACCGGGGAGCTGTTTTTT.

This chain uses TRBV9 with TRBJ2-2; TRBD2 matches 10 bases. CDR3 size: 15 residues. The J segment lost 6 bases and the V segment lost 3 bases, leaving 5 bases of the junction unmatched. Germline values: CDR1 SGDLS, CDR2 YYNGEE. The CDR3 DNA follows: TGTGCCAGCAGCGCCCCGGGACTAGCGTCCGGGGAGCTGTTTTTT. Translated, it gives CASSAPGLASGELFF.

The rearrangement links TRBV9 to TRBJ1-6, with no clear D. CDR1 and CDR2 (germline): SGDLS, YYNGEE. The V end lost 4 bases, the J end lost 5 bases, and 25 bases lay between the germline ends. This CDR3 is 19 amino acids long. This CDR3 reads CASSNLAGRPMGDNSPLHF. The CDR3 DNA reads TGTGCCAGCAGCAACCTAGCCGGGCGGCCTATGGGCGATAATTCACCCCTCCACTTT.